This note documents a single T cell receptor (beta chain) sequence. The age range of participants was about 18 to 90 years, with residence in about two dozen US areas. These data originate in a study of blood T cell repertoires in COVID-19. About the study: Samples representing acute and convalescent COVID-19 were sourced from the United States, Italy and Spain.

V was shortened by 3 bases and J by 5 bases, with 13 bases between the two germline ends. The CDR3 is 14 amino acids. The germline gives CDR1 LNHDA, CDR2 SQIVND (reference sequence). In the authors' workflow: Reference gene primer amplification in the assay estimated nucleated cell counts. The table came from immunoSEQ multiplex PCR; TCRdb's copy has only in-frame clones and leaves some out. The D gene and trimming were derived from the DNA, and the V and J assignments and clone size from that table. The sample records 180,000 or so clones, 82% being singletons. What was sequenced was PBMCs or T cells enriched from blood (not recorded which). The V call is TRBV19, the J call TRBJ1-1; D remains unclear. The TCR originated in a man in his fifties who had recovered from COVID-19. CDR3 in DNA: TGTGCCAGTAGTATTGTGCAGTTTCAAACTGAAGCTTTCTTT. Protein product: CASSIVQFQTEAFF.